The clone carrying this TCR beta chain was counted many times. These data are taken from a study of T cells in Graves' hyperthyroidism and ophthalmopathy. The V segment lost 2 bases and the J segment 2 bases; nucleotides outside the gene matches: 3. Per the germline V gene, CDR1 is LGHDT and CDR2 is YNNKEL (reference sequence). CDR3 length: 16 residues. RNA transcripts gave rise to amplified TCR beta CDR3 regions. When the TCR CDR3 underwent first-round RT-PCR, the HTBI primer set was used. TCRdb re-analysed the multiplex PCR reads in MiXCR, keeping a single row per CDR3 protein. The data contain about 560,000 distinct CDR3 sequences, approximately 15% of them singletons.

This sequence joins TRBV3-1 and TRBJ2-5, with 12 nucleotides matching TRBD2. This TCR was sampled from a woman under 30 with Graves' hyperthyroidism. The sequencing input was blood. CDR3 coding DNA: TGTGCCAGCAGCCAAACCGGGACTAGCGGGCAAGAGACCCAGTACTTC. Translating it yields CASSQTGTSGQETQYF.